These 21 T cell receptor beta chains share one sample of origin, sequenced in a study of naive and memory T cell subsets (dated by TCRdb to about 2017). The library relied on UMI-ligation and nested PCR. Reads for this sample came from an Illumina MiSeq. An equimolar mix of two oligonucleotides covering both TRBC1 and TRBC2 was used as the beta constant-region primer. TCRdb took the public reads, trimmed them with fastp at Q25, ran MiXCR for clone calling and kept in-frame beta chains. Here each entry gathers all rows of one CDR3 protein and keeps the most common genes and DNA. The sample table shows 70,000 to 95,000 distinct CDR3 sequences, and roughly 7.3% are seen once. Around 1.7% of the sample belongs to the ten largest clones. Sequences were obtained from central memory CD4+ T cells from blood. Read against the paper, the sample's cell subset or site label means: central memory, CD45RA- CD27+. Every receptor here comes from a human donor in good health.

The sample holds many counts of this clonotype. DNA of the CDR3: TGTGCCAGCCAAGGTCGGGGAAACGGCTACACCTTC. Protein: CASQGRGNGYTF. This sequence joins TRBV3-1 and TRBJ1-2, with D hard to call. The CDR3 is 12 residues long. Germline V gene lookup returns CDR1 LGHDT and CDR2 YNNKEL (reference sequence). V was clipped by 8 bases and J by 8 bases, with 15 bases between them.

This clonotype was seen at least ten times. The chain links TRBV18 to TRBJ2-2; D is unresolved. With 2 bases removed from V and 3 bases from J, the gap between germline ends came to 1 base. CDR1 is KGHSH, CDR2 LQKENI, per germline. The CDR3 is 12 residues long. CDR3 nucleotide sequence: TGTGCCAGCTCACCAGACACCGGGGAGCTGTTTTTT. It yields the protein CASSPDTGELFF.

There are many counts of this clonotype. V and J are TRBV18 and TRBJ1-1; D uncertain. Trimming took 8 bases from V and 7 from J, leaving 11 bases between them. There are 11 residues in the CDR3. Germline CDR1 is KGHSH and CDR2 is LQKENI. The CDR3 loop is CASRYGDEAFF. The CDR3 coding sequence is TGTGCCAGCCGGTACGGGGATGAAGCTTTCTTT.

This clonotype has only a few counts. The genes are TRBV20-1 and TRBJ2-7, with 10 bases aligning to TRBD2. The CDR3 length is 15 residues. Trimming at V came to 2 bases and at J to 3 bases, leaving 7 bases not matched to a gene. The germline gives CDR1 DFQATT, CDR2 SNEGSKA (reference sequence). The DNA of the CDR3 is TGCAGTGCTAGACGTCTAGCGGGGGACAACTACGAGCAGTACTTC. As protein: CSARRLAGDNYEQYF.

This clonotype has ten or more counts. The chain couples TRBV7-9 to TRBJ2-1, with D perhaps matching TRBD1 or TRBD2 (5 bases each). The germline gives CDR1 SEHNR, CDR2 FQNEAQ (reference sequence). The V end was cut by 8 bases, the J end by 10 bases, with 15 bases between. The length of the CDR3 is 12 residues. The CDR3 is CASGAELGEQFF. The CDR3 DNA reads TGTGCCAGCGGGGCCGAACTAGGCGAGCAGTTCTTC. Variable domain in full (rest from reference TRBV7-9 and TRBJ2-1): DTGVSQNPRHKITKRGQNVTFRCDPISEHNRLYWYRQTLGQGPEFLTYFQNEAQLEKSRLLSDRFSAERPKGSFSTLEIQRTEQGDSAMYLCASGAELGEQFFGPGTRLTVL.

This clonotype was observed many times. V gene TRBV18 combines with J gene TRBJ2-4; D might be TRBD2 (5 bases). This CDR3 spans 13 amino acids. Germline lookup yields CDR1 KGHSH and CDR2 LQKENI. Deletions cut 5 bases from V and 1 base from J, with 6 bases between. The DNA of the CDR3 is TGTGCCAGCTCAGGGGAGGCCAAAAACATTCAGTACTTC. Translation gives CASSGEAKNIQYF.

This clonotype was detected ten times or more. CDR3 loop: CASSPVALSAPFF. The CDR3, as DNA: TGTGCCAGCAGCCCCGTGGCACTCTCCGCACCGTTCTTC. The chain recombines TRBV12-3 or TRBV12-4 with TRBJ2-1; D not certain. The CDR3 has 13 residues. The ends were cut back, 6 bases at V and 15 bases at J, with 21 bases in the middle.

This clonotype came up a few times. J is TRBJ2-7 and V is TRBV7-2; D ambiguous. CDR3 size: 11 residues. CDR1 and CDR2 (germline): SGHTA, FQGNSA. Trimming removed 3 bases at V and 5 bases at J, with 5 bases between. For the CDR3, the DNA is TGTGCCAGCAGCTTGGTGGACGAGCAGTACTTC. This translates into CASSLVDEQYF.

This clonotype was detected only a few times. CDR3 sequence (DNA): TGTGCCAGCAGTTTTGGGGGTCTGAACACTGAAGCTTTCTTT. It specifies CASSFGGLNTEAFF. V usage is TRBV12-3 or TRBV12-4 and J usage is TRBJ1-1, with a tentative D call TRBD1 (5 bases). The CDR3 covers 14 residues. V was cut by 3 bases and J by 0 bases, with 8 bases left in between.

V and J are TRBV29-1 and TRBJ2-3, with D uncertain. The CDR3 extends over 11 amino acids. V lost 6 bases, J lost 2 bases, and 6 bases lay in between. Germline V gives CDR1 SQVTM, CDR2 ANQGSEA. Here the CDR3 reads CSVRDTDTQYF. The DNA for the CDR3 is TGCAGCGTACGTGACACAGATACGCAGTATTTT.

V gene TRBV27 combines with J gene TRBJ2-1; 7 bases map to TRBD1. The CDR3 runs 15 residues. CDR1 is MNHEY, CDR2 SMNVEV, per germline (reference sequence). With 5 bases clipped from V and 7 bases from J, the junction kept 11 bases outside the gene matches. Here the CDR3 DNA reads TGTGCCAGCAGTGCACCAAGGACAGGAAGAAATGAGCAGTTCTTC. This translates into CASSAPRTGRNEQFF.

CDR3 in amino acids: CSARNRESGNTIYF. Written as DNA, the CDR3 is TGCAGTGCTAGAAACAGGGAGAGTGGAAACACCATATATTTT. The rearrangement joins TRBV20-1 to TRBJ1-3; tentatively, D is TRBD1 (6 bases). Deletions cut 2 bases from V and 3 bases from J, with 11 bases between. This CDR3 spans 14 amino acids. Germline CDR1 DFQATT, CDR2 SNEGSKA (reference sequence).

The chain is built from TRBV4-3 and TRBJ2-5; D is possibly TRBD2 (5 bases). Germline V gene sequence: CDR1 LGHNA, CDR2 YSLEER. The CDR3 has 14 residues. The V end was cut by 0 bases, the J end by 7 bases, with 12 bases between. In DNA form, the CDR3 reads TGCGCCAGCAGCCAAGATGCATTCGGAGGGACCCAGTACTTC. Encoded protein: CASSQDAFGGTQYF.

V is TRBV5-4 and J is TRBJ1-1, with D possibly being TRBD1 (6 bases). V dropped 4 bases and J dropped 4 bases, with 20 bases sitting between them. This CDR3 is built from 16 residues. Per germline, CDR1 SGHNT and CDR2 YYREEE (reference sequence). The CDR3 coding sequence is TGTGCCAGCAGCCCCCGGGCGGGGGGGCAGGCCACTGAAGCTTTCTTT. As protein: CASSPRAGGQATEAFF.

The rearrangement joins TRBV11-3 to TRBJ2-2; D is perhaps TRBD2 (5 bases). Germline V gene data show CDR1 as SGHNT and CDR2 as YENEEA. Trimming left V 3 bases short and J 5 bases short, with 10 bases between. This CDR3 region has 14 residues. The CDR3 DNA reads TGTGCCAGCAGCTTTTCTAGCAGGACCGGGGAGCTGTTTTTT. Its protein is CASSFSSRTGELFF.

This clonotype was picked up many times. V gene TRBV7-2 combines with J gene TRBJ2-1; perhaps D is TRBD1 or TRBD2 (5 bases each). CDR3 length: 16 residues. Trimming pared 1 base from V and 6 bases from J, leaving 16 bases between. Germline V lookup: CDR1 SGHTA, CDR2 FQGNSA. The CDR3 DNA follows: TGTGCCAGCAGCTTAGTTTTGGTAGGGACGAGCAATGAGCAGTTCTTC. Protein sequence: CASSLVLVGTSNEQFF.

This clonotype showed up many times. The J gene is TRBJ2-5, the V gene TRBV20-1; D may be TRBD2 (6 bases). This CDR3 spans 13 amino acids. Germline CDR1 DFQATT, CDR2 SNEGSKA (reference sequence). V was pared by 5 bases and J by 4 bases, with 14 bases between. In nucleotides, the CDR3 is TGCAGTGCTCTCCTGGGGGGAAGAGAGACCCAGTACTTC. Translation gives CSALLGGRETQYF.

Many counts were recorded for this clonotype. This chain links TRBV7-9 with TRBJ2-1; 10 positions match TRBD2. V shed 5 bases, J shed 3 bases, and the junction held 7 bases outside the gene matches. This CDR3 is 16 amino acids long. The V gene's germline CDR1 is SEHNR and CDR2 FQNEAQ (reference sequence). As DNA, the CDR3 is TGTGCCAGCAGCAGAGAGCGGGGGGGCATCTACAATGAGCAGTTCTTC. It codes for CASSRERGGIYNEQFF.

This clonotype was seen more than once but under ten times. The chain joins TRBV5-5 to TRBJ2-5; D possibly corresponds to TRBD1 (8 bases). V was trimmed by 3 bases and J by 5 bases, leaving 20 bases between them. Germline V CDR1 and CDR2: SGHKS, YYEKEE (reference sequence). The length of the CDR3 is 16 residues. CDR3 in amino acids: CASSWDLGQGGETQYF. CDR3 in DNA: TGTGCCAGCAGCTGGGACTTAGGACAGGGAGGGGAGACCCAGTACTTC.

The table lists this clonotype with many counts. The chain is built from TRBV7-8 and TRBJ1-2; D not resolved. In germline, CDR1 is SGHVS, CDR2 FQNEAQ. The CDR3 is 14 residues long. Trimming cost V 2 bases and J 2 bases, with 9 bases left between them. CDR3 protein: CASSLTDGNYGYTF. Written as DNA, the CDR3 is TGTGCCAGCAGCTTAACCGACGGGAACTATGGCTACACCTTC.

This clonotype was recorded many times. This chain joins TRBV7-9 and TRBJ2-2; the match to TRBD1 covers 7 bases. There are 16 residues in the CDR3. The junction had 12 bases not matched to a gene; V was cut back by 7 bases and J by 4 bases. The germline V gene has CDR1 SEHNR and CDR2 FQNEAQ (reference sequence). Here the CDR3 reads CASTYFQQGRTGELFF. The CDR3 nucleotides are TGTGCCAGCACCTACTTTCAACAGGGGCGCACCGGGGAGCTGTTTTTT.